Listed below are T cell receptor beta chains from one sample, sequenced in a study of post-analysis software for immune sequencing data. MiXCR, run by TCRdb on the PCR reads, gives a single entry per CDR3 protein. The sample carries fewer than 600,000 distinct CDR3 sequences, approximately 46% recorded once. The sequenced material came from blood. The receptors were gathered from a girl aged 5 to 17 with multiple sclerosis. The CDR3 runs from the conserved cysteine through the conserved F or W. D genes are given only for firm matches. A row's size may be missing; if present it is once, few, many or a size class.

TRBV4-2	NA	NA	TRBJ1-3	CASSQERNTIYF	TGTGCCAGCAGCCAAGAAAGGAACACCATATATTTT
TRBV4-3	NA	NA	TRBJ2-7	CASSVFRDTFYEQYF	TGCGCCAGCTCTGTGTTCAGGGACACGTTCTACGAGCAGTACTTC
TRBV5-1	NA	TRBD1	TRBJ2-5	CASSLGQGAKETQYF	TGCGCCAGCAGCTTGGGACAGGGAGCTAAAGAGACCCAGTACTTC
TRBV5-1	many	TRBD2	TRBJ2-3	CASSLAGADTQYF	TGCGCCAGCAGCCTAGCGGGAGCAGATACGCAGTATTTT
TRBV20-1	few	NA	TRBJ2-3	CSARLTTDTQYF	TGCAGTGCTAGGCTCACTACAGATACGCAGTATTTT
TRBV12-3/TRBV12-4	NA	NA	TRBJ1-1	CASSGWGTEAFF	TGTGCCAGCAGTGGATGGGGCACTGAAGCTTTCTTT
TRBV12-3/TRBV12-4	NA	NA	TRBJ2-4	CASSLWDKAKNIQYF	TGTGCCAGCAGTTTATGGGACAAAGCCAAAAACATTCAGTACTTC
TRBV20-1	NA	NA	TRBJ2-1	CSAPREAGQSSYNEQFF	TGCAGTGCTCCTCGCGAAGCGGGACAGAGCTCCTACAATGAGCAGTTCTTC
TRBV28	NA	TRBD1	TRBJ1-5	CASSPRTGEWRQPQHF	TGTGCCAGCAGTCCCCGGACAGGGGAGTGGCGTCAGCCCCAGCATTTT
TRBV29-1	NA	TRBD1	TRBJ1-4	CSVGRTGEDEKLFF	TGCAGCGTTGGTCGGACAGGAGAGGATGAAAAACTGTTTTTT
TRBV5-1	many	NA	TRBJ2-3	CASSLEGGGDGDTQYF	TGCGCCAGCAGCTTGGAAGGGGGAGGAGATGGGGATACGCAGTATTTT
TRBV11-2	NA	NA	TRBJ1-5	CASSLDRTQPQHF	TGTGCCAGCAGCTTAGATCGTACTCAGCCCCAGCATTTT
TRBV6-6	NA	NA	TRBJ1-2	CASSYTGTAYGYTF	TGTGCCAGCAGTTACACCGGGACGGCGTATGGCTACACCTTC
TRBV5-1	NA	NA	TRBJ1-6	CASSLELDSLGSPLHF	TGCGCCAGCAGCTTGGAGTTGGACAGCTTAGGTTCACCCCTCCACTTT
TRBV9	few	TRBD1	TRBJ1-2	CASSVETGDNYGYTF	TGTGCCAGCAGCGTAGAGACAGGGGATAACTATGGCTACACCTTC
TRBV29-1	NA	TRBD1	TRBJ2-5	CSVETVEQGVWETQYF	TGCAGCGTTGAAACGGTCGAACAGGGGGTCTGGGAGACCCAGTACTTC
TRBV6-6	once	NA	TRBJ1-1	CASRSGTGNTEAFF	TGTGCCAGCAGGTCCGGGACGGGGAACACTGAAGCTTTCTTT
TRBV6-1	NA	NA	TRBJ2-4	CASGPEVGIGIQYF	TGTGCCAGCGGTCCGGAGGTGGGGATTGGCATTCAGTACTTC
TRBV29-1	NA	NA	TRBJ2-5	CSVEDLGGEETQYF	TGCAGCGTTGAAGATCTGGGGGGCGAAGAGACCCAGTACTTC
TRBV7-8	few	TRBD2	TRBJ2-7	CASRTERGSYEQYF	TGTGCCAGCCGGACCGAGCGGGGATCCTACGAGCAGTACTTC
TRBV6-1	NA	TRBD2	TRBJ2-1	CASSNQWVAGAKNNEQFF	TGTGCCAGCAGCAACCAATGGGTAGCGGGAGCAAAGAACAATGAGCAGTTCTTC
TRBV20-1	few	TRBD2	TRBJ2-1	CSANPGTSYNEQFF	TGCAGTGCAAATCCCGGGACTAGTTACAATGAGCAGTTCTTC
TRBV9	few	NA	TRBJ2-7	CASSVSSGGYEQYF	TGTGCCAGCAGCGTTTCATCTGGGGGATACGAGCAGTACTTC
TRBV7-8	NA	NA	TRBJ2-7	CASSHSPRNEQYF	TGTGCCAGCAGCCACTCCCCCCGGAATGAGCAGTACTTC
TRBV7-2	NA	NA	TRBJ1-6	CASRLQAGTPNSPLHF	TGTGCCAGCAGGCTCCAAGCCGGGACTCCTAATTCACCCCTCCACTTT
TRBV7-2	NA	NA	TRBJ2-7	CASSTAGTSYEQYF	TGTGCCAGCAGCACGGCCGGGACCTCCTACGAGCAGTACTTC
TRBV28	few	NA	TRBJ2-6	CASSSTQATGANVLTF	TGTGCCAGCAGTTCGACACAGGCAACTGGGGCCAACGTCCTGACTTTC
TRBV20-1	few	NA	TRBJ2-1	CSARGPLYNEQFF	TGCAGTGCTAGGGGACCCCTCTACAATGAGCAGTTCTTC
TRBV24-1	NA	NA	TRBJ1-2	CATSDETVRSGYTF	TGTGCCACCAGTGACGAGACAGTGAGATCGGGCTACACCTTC
TRBV5-1	NA	NA	TRBJ2-7	CASSTRVSYEQYF	TGCGCCAGCAGTACGCGGGTCTCCTACGAGCAGTACTTC
TRBV6-5	few	NA	TRBJ1-1	CASSPGTDTEAFF	TGTGCCAGCAGTCCCGGGACTGACACTGAAGCTTTCTTT
TRBV28	NA	NA	TRBJ2-1	CASSFSTARQFF	TGTGCCAGCAGTTTTTCGACAGCTAGGCAGTTCTTC
TRBV3-1	few	NA	TRBJ2-1	CASSPDQGSYNEQFF	TGTGCCAGCAGCCCTGACCAGGGGTCCTACAATGAGCAGTTCTTC
TRBV6-1	NA	NA	TRBJ2-1	CASIGRRDQDYNEQFF	TGTGCCAGCATAGGCCGCCGGGACCAAGACTACAATGAGCAGTTCTTC
TRBV28	NA	NA	TRBJ2-7	CASSFGGKEYEQYF	TGTGCCAGCAGTTTCGGCGGGAAAGAGTACGAGCAGTACTTC
TRBV7-9	NA	NA	TRBJ2-5	CASSPWGFQETQYF	TGTGCCAGCAGCCCCTGGGGCTTTCAAGAGACCCAGTACTTC
TRBV20-1	NA	TRBD1	TRBJ2-7	CSATNPRTGGNEQYF	TGCAGTGCTACAAACCCCCGGACAGGGGGTAATGAGCAGTACTTC
TRBV7-2	NA	NA	TRBJ2-1	CVSSLTLEQQFF	TGTGTCAGCAGCTTAACACTGGAGCAGCAGTTCTTC
TRBV7-8	NA	NA	TRBJ1-1	CASSLVSREGTEAFF	TGTGCCAGCAGCTTAGTGTCCAGGGAGGGTACTGAAGCTTTCTTT
TRBV29-1	NA	NA	TRBJ1-1	CSVMGRVSIGHTEAFF	TGCAGCGTTATGGGCAGGGTATCTATAGGCCACACTGAAGCTTTCTTT
TRBV7-9	NA	NA	TRBJ2-1	CASSLGGGTQAEQFF	TGTGCCAGCAGCTTAGGTGGAGGGACCCAAGCGGAGCAGTTCTTC
TRBV7-9	NA	NA	TRBJ1-2	CASSSDFELYGYTF	TGTGCCAGCAGCTCCGATTTCGAGCTCTATGGCTACACCTTC